This TCR beta chain comes out of a study of blood T cell repertoires in COVID-19. Trimming stripped 3 bases from V and 1 base from J, with 15 bases between. CDR3 size: 16 residues. CDR1 and CDR2 (germline): KGHSH, LQKENI. Generated by immunoSEQ multiplex PCR, the TCRdb table keeps only in-frame clones and is missing some. The data contain roughly 6,600 clones, around 90% of them singletons. The clonotype originates from a human donor in a cohort sampled during active COVID-19. The specimen was peripheral blood. The chain uses TRBV18 and TRBJ1-1; no firm D call. The CDR3 DNA reads as TGTGCCAGCTCACCTAATGGCCTCACTACGAACACTGAAGCTTTCTTT. Its translation is CASSPNGLTTNTEAFF. Filled out from reference TRBV18 and TRBJ1-1, the complete variable domain reads NAGVMQNPRHLVRRRGQEARLRCSPMKGHSHVYWYRQLPEEGLKFMVYLQKENIIDESGMPKERFSAEFPKEGPSILRIQQVVRGDSAAYFCASSPNGLTTNTEAFFGQGTRLTVV.